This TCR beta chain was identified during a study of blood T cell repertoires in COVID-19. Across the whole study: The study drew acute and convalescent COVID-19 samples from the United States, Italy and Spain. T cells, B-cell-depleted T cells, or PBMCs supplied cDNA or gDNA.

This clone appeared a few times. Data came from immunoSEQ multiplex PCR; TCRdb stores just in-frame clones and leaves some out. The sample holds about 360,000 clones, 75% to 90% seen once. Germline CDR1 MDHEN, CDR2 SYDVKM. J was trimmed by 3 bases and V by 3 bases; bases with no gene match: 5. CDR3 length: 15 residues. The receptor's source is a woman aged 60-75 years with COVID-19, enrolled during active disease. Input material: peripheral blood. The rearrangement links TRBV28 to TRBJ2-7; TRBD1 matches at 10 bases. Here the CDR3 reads CASSLPRTGGYEQYF. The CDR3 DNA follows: TGTGCCAGCAGTTTGCCCCGGACAGGGGGCTACGAGCAGTACTTC.